These 21 T cell receptor beta chains share one sample of origin, sequenced in a study of identical twins. MiXCR, run by TCRdb on the 5' RACE reads, gives a single entry per CDR3 protein. Of around 480,000 distinct CDR3 sequences detected, around an eighth appear once; the ten largest clones hold approximately 0.98%. These data also formed part of another study, on yellow fever vaccine responses in identical twins.

The sequenced sample was CD4+ T cells sorted from blood. The receptors shown here come from a woman between 18 and 30 years old in good health.

This clonotype has a handful of counts. The rearrangement joins TRBV7-9 to TRBJ2-7, with TRBD1 matching 11 bases. The CDR3 has 15 residues. J lost 5 bases, V lost 3 bases, and 6 bases had no gene match. Per the germline V gene, CDR1 is SEHNR and CDR2 is FQNEAQ (reference sequence). The CDR3 region has the DNA TGTGCCAGCAGCTTGCCCCGGACAGGGGGCAACGAGCAGTACTTC. It yields the protein CASSLPRTGGNEQYF.

The chain has TRBV6-1 and TRBJ2-5, with 11 bases identical to TRBD2. The CDR3 extends over 14 amino acids. J was trimmed by 2 bases and V by 7 bases; bases with no gene match: 3. Germline assignment: CDR1 MNHNS and CDR2 SASEGT. The CDR3 reads CASNRLAGQETQYF. The CDR3 coding sequence is TGTGCCAGCAACCGACTAGCGGGGCAAGAGACCCAGTACTTC.

There are a few counts of this clonotype. V and J are TRBV14 and TRBJ2-1; maybe TRBD2 (5 bases). Trimming cost V 3 bases and J 12 bases, with 18 bases left between them. This CDR3 is built from 14 residues. CDR1 SGHDN and CDR2 FVKESK come from the germline V gene. CDR3: CASSHQRFYNWQFF. The CDR3 DNA follows: TGTGCCAGCAGCCACCAGCGGTTTTACAATTGGCAGTTCTTC.

This clonotype has ten or more counts. The rearrangement uses TRBV6-1 and TRBJ1-2, with no clear D. Trimming cost V 2 bases and J 5 bases, with 15 bases left between them. Germline V gene data show CDR1 as MNHNS and CDR2 as SASEGT. The CDR3 sequence is 15 residues long. The CDR3 nucleotides are TGTGCCAGCAGTGAACTGCACCGTTCGGGATATGGCTACACCTTC. It translates to CASSELHRSGYGYTF.

This clonotype was counted only a few times. This chain connects TRBV30 to TRBJ2-5, with D tentatively TRBD2 (5 bases). V was pared by 3 bases and J by 5 bases, with 10 bases between. Looked up from germline, CDR1 is GTSNPN and CDR2 is SVGIG (reference sequence). The CDR3 runs 12 residues. This chain's CDR3 is CAWRDKRETQYF. DNA of the CDR3: TGTGCCTGGAGAGATAAGCGGGAGACCCAGTACTTC.

This clonotype was picked up a small number of times. The gene calls are TRBV9 and TRBJ2-4, with 9 bases identical to TRBD2. With V trimmed by 0 bases and J by 0 bases, 4 bases remained unmatched. The CDR3 spans 17 residues. Germline CDR1 and CDR2: SGDLS and YYNGEE. The CDR3 coding sequence is TGTGCCAGCAGCGTAGTTCAGCGGGGGGTAGCCAAAAACATTCAGTACTTC. This translates into CASSVVQRGVAKNIQYF.

The V and J genes are TRBV30 and TRBJ1-5; D may be TRBD1 (5 bases). Trimming stripped 1 base from V and 6 bases from J, with 10 bases between. This CDR3 has 13 residues. CDR1 is GTSNPN, CDR2 SVGIG, per germline (reference sequence). CDR3 residues: CAWSGGSPQPQHF. CDR3 coding DNA: TGTGCCTGGAGTGGGGGGTCCCCTCAGCCCCAGCATTTT.

DNA of the CDR3: TGTGCCAGCAGTTACCTGATTACGACAGTTCCCTACGAGCAGTACTTC. Encoded protein: CASSYLITTVPYEQYF. The rearrangement joins TRBV6-5 to TRBJ2-7; D possibly corresponds to TRBD1 (5 bases). V was trimmed by 2 bases and J by 2 bases, leaving 16 bases between them. Germline V gives CDR1 MNHEY, CDR2 SVGAGI. The CDR3 loop spans 16 amino acids.

This clonotype was found a few times. The V call is TRBV7-2, the J call TRBJ1-1; no clear D gene. V dropped 5 bases and J dropped 0 bases, with 13 bases sitting between them. The CDR3 is 15 residues long. Germline V gene sequence: CDR1 SGHTA, CDR2 FQGNSA. The CDR3 DNA is TGTGCCAGCAGCCCTCAAACAGTAATGAACACTGAAGCTTTCTTT. This codes for CASSPQTVMNTEAFF.

The chain combines TRBV11-3 with TRBJ2-3, with 12 bases aligning to TRBD1. Germline trimming cut 5 bases from V and 4 bases from J; bases unmatched to any gene: 7. Germline V CDR1 and CDR2: SGHNT, YENEEA. The CDR3 is 16 residues long. The CDR3 region is CASSHRDRGPADTQYF. CDR3 DNA: TGTGCCAGCAGCCACCGGGACAGGGGGCCGGCAGATACGCAGTATTTT.

V and J are TRBV24-1 and TRBJ2-1, with 8 bases identical to TRBD1. V shed 3 bases and J 8 bases; nucleotides not matched to a gene: 11. Germline loops: CDR1 KGHDR, CDR2 SFDVKD. This CDR3 is built from 16 residues. Written as DNA, the CDR3 is TGTGCCACCAGTGATCCCCCAGGACAGGGCCTCCATGAGCAGTTCTTC. Translating it yields CATSDPPGQGLHEQFF.

This clonotype was seen ten or more times. The V gene is TRBV14, the J gene TRBJ2-7; possible D gene TRBD1, 5 bases. The germline V gene encodes CDR1 SGHDN and CDR2 FVKESK. Trimming cost V 5 bases and J 1 base, with 9 bases left between them. This CDR3 is built from 13 residues. The CDR3 DNA follows: TGTGCCAGCAGCATGGACAAATCCTACGAGCAGTACTTC. This gives the protein CASSMDKSYEQYF.

Only a few counts were recorded for this clonotype. The chain has TRBV20-1 and TRBJ2-3, with 12 bases fitting TRBD2. Trimming at V came to 6 bases and at J to 5 bases, leaving 9 bases not matched to a gene. The CDR3 consists of 15 residues. Germline V gives CDR1 DFQATT, CDR2 SNEGSKA (reference sequence). The DNA of the CDR3 is TGCAGTGCACCCAGGACTAGCGGGACAGGAGATACGCAGTATTTT. This gives the protein CSAPRTSGTGDTQYF.

This clonotype appeared a few times. The J gene is TRBJ1-5, the V gene TRBV19; perhaps TRBD1 as D (6 bases). The CDR3 runs to 13 residues. Trimming removed 7 bases from V and 4 bases from J, with 11 bases in between. The germline V gene has CDR1 LNHDA and CDR2 SQIVND (reference sequence). This CDR3 is CASKRTENQPQHF. CDR3 sequence (DNA): TGTGCCAGTAAGAGGACAGAGAATCAGCCCCAGCATTTT.

This clonotype was observed a single time. This may be a read error: a much more frequent sequence differs by one nucleotide. V gene TRBV24-1 combines with J gene TRBJ1-5; possible D gene TRBD1, 6 bases. The CDR3 runs 17 residues. The V end lost 9 bases, the J end lost 0 bases, and 20 bases lay between the germline ends. CDR1 is KGHDR and CDR2 is SFDVKD in the germline V gene. As DNA, the CDR3 is TGTGCCACCTGTGGTGGACAGCCCGGTTATAGCAATCAGCCCCAGCATTTT. Its translation: CATCGGQPGYSNQPQHF.

Only a few counts were recorded for this clonotype. This chain uses TRBV6-5 with TRBJ2-6; 7 bases fit TRBD1. The germline gives CDR1 MNHEY, CDR2 SVGAGI. This CDR3 has 18 amino acids. With V trimmed by 2 bases and J by 0 bases, 7 bases remained unmatched. The CDR3, as DNA: TGTGCCAGCAGTTACCAGCGAGGGGGCCTCTCTGGGGCCAACGTCCTGACTTTC. Residues: CASSYQRGGLSGANVLTF.

This clonotype appeared a few times. The rearrangement links TRBV9 to TRBJ2-2; TRBD2 agrees at 7 bases. J lost 6 bases, V lost 4 bases, and 9 bases had no gene match. Germline CDR1 and CDR2: SGDLS and YYNGEE. There are 15 residues in the CDR3. This chain's CDR3 is CASSPLAISAGELFF. The CDR3 coding sequence is TGTGCCAGCAGCCCACTAGCGATTTCGGCCGGGGAGCTGTTTTTT. Based on the CDR3 plus reference TRBV9 and TRBJ2-2, the full variable domain is DSGVTQTPKHLITATGQRVTLRCSPRSGDLSVYWYQQSLDQGLQFLIQYYNGEERAKGNILERFSAQQFPDLHSELNLSSLELGDSALYFCASSPLAISAGELFFGEGSRLTVL.

A few counts support this clonotype. The chain has TRBV21-1 and TRBJ2-7; the D call of TRBD1 is as the table states it, not checked on the DNA. TRBV21-1 corresponds to a pseudogene. The CDR3 is 16 residues long. The DNA for the CDR3 is TGTGCCAGCAGCAACCCTGGACGGAGGAAGCACTACGAGCAGTACTTC. Its protein product is CASSNPGRRKHYEQYF.

V and J are TRBV5-1 and TRBJ2-5, with TRBD2 identical over 8 bases. Germline V gene lookup returns CDR1 SGHRS and CDR2 YFSETQ. V lost 0 bases to trimming and J lost 9 bases; unmatched junction nucleotides: 7. CDR3 length: 14 amino acids. CDR3 DNA sequence: TGCGCCAGCAGCTTGGACTCCGGGACTAGGGCCCAGTACTTC. Residues: CASSLDSGTRAQYF. The whole variable domain, remainder taken from reference TRBV5-1 and TRBJ2-5, is KAGVTQTPRYLIKTRGQQVTLSCSPISGHRSVSWYQQTPGQGLQFLFEYFSETQRNKGNFPGRFSGRQFSNSRSEMNVSTLELGDSALYLCASSLDSGTRAQYFGPGTRLLVL.

This chain joins TRBV6-2 or TRBV6-3 and TRBJ2-1; possibly TRBD1 for D (6 bases). The CDR3 covers 16 residues. V lost 7 bases, J lost 4 bases, and 20 bases lay in between. Germline loops: CDR1 MNHEY, CDR2 SVGEGT. The CDR3 DNA sequence: TGTGCCAGCAAGTTCACAGGGAGAGTTTTTTACAATGAGCAGTTCTTC. Translated, it gives CASKFTGRVFYNEQFF.

CDR3 sequence reads: CASTQGGGLETQYF. CDR3 nucleotide sequence: TGTGCCAGCACCCAGGGTGGGGGGCTGGAGACCCAGTACTTC. V and J are TRBV7-6 and TRBJ2-5, with D possibly being TRBD1 or TRBD2 (6 bases each). CDR1 and CDR2 (germline): SGHVS, FNYEAQ. Trimming pared 7 bases from V and 5 bases from J, leaving 17 bases between. The CDR3 length is 14 residues. Supplemented by reference TRBV7-6 and TRBJ2-5, the full variable domain reads GAGVSQSPRYKVTKRGQDVALRCDPISGHVSLYWYRQALGQGPEFLTYFNYEAQQDKSGLPNDRFSAERPEGSISTLTIQRTEQRDSAMYRCASTQGGGLETQYFGPGTRLLVL.